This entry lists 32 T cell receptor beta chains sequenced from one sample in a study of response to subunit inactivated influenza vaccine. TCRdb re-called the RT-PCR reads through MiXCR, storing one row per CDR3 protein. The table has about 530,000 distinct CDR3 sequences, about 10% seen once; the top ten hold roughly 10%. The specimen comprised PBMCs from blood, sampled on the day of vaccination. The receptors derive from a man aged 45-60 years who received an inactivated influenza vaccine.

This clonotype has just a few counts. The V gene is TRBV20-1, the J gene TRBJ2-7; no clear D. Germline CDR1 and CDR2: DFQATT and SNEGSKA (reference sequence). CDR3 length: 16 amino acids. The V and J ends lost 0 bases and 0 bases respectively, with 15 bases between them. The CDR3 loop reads CSARDLGSSSSYEQYF. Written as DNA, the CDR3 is TGCAGTGCTAGAGATTTAGGCAGCTCGAGCTCCTACGAGCAGTACTTC.

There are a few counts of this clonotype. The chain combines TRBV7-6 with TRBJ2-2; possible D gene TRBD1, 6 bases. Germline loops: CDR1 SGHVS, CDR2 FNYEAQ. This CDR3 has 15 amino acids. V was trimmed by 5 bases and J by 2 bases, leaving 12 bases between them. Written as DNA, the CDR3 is TGTGCCAGCAGCCCGTGGACAGAAAACACCGGGGAGCTGTTTTTT. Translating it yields CASSPWTENTGELFF. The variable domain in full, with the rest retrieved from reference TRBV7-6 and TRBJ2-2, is GAGVSQSPRYKVTKRGQDVALRCDPISGHVSLYWYRQALGQGPEFLTYFNYEAQQDKSGLPNDRFSAERPEGSISTLTIQRTEQRDSAMYRCASSPWTENTGELFFGEGSRLTVL.

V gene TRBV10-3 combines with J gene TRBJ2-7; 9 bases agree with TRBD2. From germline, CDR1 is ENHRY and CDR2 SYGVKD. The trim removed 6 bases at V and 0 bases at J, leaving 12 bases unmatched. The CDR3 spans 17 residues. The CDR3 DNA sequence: TGTGCCATCAGCCGAGGTGGGCGGGAGGGCCTCTCCTACGAGCAGTACTTC. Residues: CAISRGGREGLSYEQYF.

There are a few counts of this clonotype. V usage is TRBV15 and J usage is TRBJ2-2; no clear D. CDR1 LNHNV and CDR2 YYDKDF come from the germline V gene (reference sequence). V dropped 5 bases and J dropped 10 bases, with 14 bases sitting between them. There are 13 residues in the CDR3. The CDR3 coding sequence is TGTGCCACCAGCTCCCTAGGGCGACCGGAGCTGTTTTTT. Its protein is CATSSLGRPELFF. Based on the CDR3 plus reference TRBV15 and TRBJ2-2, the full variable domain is DAMVIQNPRYQVTQFGKPVTLSCSQTLNHNVMYWYQQKSSQAPKLLFHYYDKDFNNEADTPDNFQSRRPNTSFCFLDIRSPGLGDTAMYLCATSSLGRPELFFGEGSRLTVL.

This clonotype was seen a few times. CDR3 in amino acids: CASSQGSGQGRSEAFF. The DNA for the CDR3 is TGTGCCAGCAGCCAAGGATCCGGACAGGGGCGATCTGAAGCTTTCTTT. The gene calls are TRBV3-1 and TRBJ1-1; 9 bases match TRBD1. Germline CDR1 LGHDT, CDR2 YNNKEL (reference sequence). V dropped 1 base and J dropped 6; count of bases not matched to a gene: 9. This CDR3 spans 16 amino acids.

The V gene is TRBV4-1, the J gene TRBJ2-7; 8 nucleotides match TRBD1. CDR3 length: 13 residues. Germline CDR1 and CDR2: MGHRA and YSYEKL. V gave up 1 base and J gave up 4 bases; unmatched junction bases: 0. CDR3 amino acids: CASSQGDRYEQYF. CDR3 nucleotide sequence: TGCGCCAGCAGCCAAGGGGACAGGTACGAGCAGTACTTC.

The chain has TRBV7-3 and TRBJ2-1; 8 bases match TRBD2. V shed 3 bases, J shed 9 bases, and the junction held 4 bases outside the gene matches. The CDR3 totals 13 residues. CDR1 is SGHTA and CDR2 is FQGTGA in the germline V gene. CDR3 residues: CASSFQTSGEQFF. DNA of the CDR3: TGTGCCAGCAGCTTCCAAACTAGCGGTGAGCAGTTCTTC.

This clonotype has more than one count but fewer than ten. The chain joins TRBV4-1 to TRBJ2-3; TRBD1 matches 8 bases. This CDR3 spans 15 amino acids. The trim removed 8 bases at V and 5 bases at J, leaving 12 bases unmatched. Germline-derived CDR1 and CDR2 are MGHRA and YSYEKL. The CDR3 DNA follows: TGCGCCAGCCATCGGACAGGGATGAGTAGAGATACGCAGTATTTT. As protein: CASHRTGMSRDTQYF.

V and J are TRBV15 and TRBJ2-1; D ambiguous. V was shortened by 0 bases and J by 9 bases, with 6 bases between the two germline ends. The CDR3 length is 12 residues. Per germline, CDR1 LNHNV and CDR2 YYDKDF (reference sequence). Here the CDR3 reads CATSRDRSEQFF. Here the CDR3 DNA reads TGTGCCACCAGCAGAGATCGTAGTGAGCAGTTCTTC.

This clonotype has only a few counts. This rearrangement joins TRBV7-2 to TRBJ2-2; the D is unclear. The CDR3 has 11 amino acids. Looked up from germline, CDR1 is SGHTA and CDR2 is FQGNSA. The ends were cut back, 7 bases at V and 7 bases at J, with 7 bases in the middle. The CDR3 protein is CASTLVGELFF. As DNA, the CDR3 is TGTGCCAGCACCCTAGTCGGGGAGCTGTTTTTT.

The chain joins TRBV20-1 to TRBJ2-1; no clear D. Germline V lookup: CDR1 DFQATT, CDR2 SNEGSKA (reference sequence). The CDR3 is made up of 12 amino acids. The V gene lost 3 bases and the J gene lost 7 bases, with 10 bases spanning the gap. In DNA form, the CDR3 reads TGCAGTGCTAGCGTGATGGGAAATGAGCAGTTCTTC. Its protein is CSASVMGNEQFF.

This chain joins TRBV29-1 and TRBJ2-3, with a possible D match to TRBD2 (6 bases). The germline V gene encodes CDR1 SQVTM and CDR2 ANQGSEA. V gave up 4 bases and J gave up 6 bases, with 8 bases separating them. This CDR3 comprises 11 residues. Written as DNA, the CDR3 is TGCAGCGTTGTGCTAGCGGATACGCAGTATTTT. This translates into CSVVLADTQYF.

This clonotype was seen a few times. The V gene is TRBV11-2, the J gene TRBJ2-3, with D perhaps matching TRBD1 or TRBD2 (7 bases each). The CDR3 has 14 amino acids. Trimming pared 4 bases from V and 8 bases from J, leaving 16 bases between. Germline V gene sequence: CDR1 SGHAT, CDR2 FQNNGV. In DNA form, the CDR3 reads TGTGCCAGCAGCTCCCTACAGGGGAGGGGTACGCAGTATTTT. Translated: CASSSLQGRGTQYF.

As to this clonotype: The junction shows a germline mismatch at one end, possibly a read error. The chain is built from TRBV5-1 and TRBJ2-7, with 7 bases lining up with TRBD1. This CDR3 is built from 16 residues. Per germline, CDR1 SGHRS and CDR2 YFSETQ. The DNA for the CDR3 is TGCGCCAGCAGCTTGTTCCCCGGGACAGCTTCCTCCGAGCAGTACTTC. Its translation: CASSLFPGTASSEQYF.

The CDR3 is CSAPKAVSGRTDTQYF. DNA for the CDR3: TGCAGTGCTCCAAAGGCCGTTAGCGGGAGAACAGATACGCAGTATTTT. The chain is built from TRBV20-1 and TRBJ2-3, with 9 bases aligning to TRBD2. The CDR3 spans 16 residues. V was pared by 5 bases and J by 3 bases, with 12 bases of the junction left unmatched. CDR1 and CDR2 from the germline V gene are DFQATT and SNEGSKA (reference sequence).

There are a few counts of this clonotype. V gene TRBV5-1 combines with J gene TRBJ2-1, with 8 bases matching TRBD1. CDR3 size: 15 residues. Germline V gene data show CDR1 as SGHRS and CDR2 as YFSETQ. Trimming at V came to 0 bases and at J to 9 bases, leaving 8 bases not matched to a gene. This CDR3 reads CASSLAGGADGEQFF. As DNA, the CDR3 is TGCGCCAGCAGCTTGGCAGGGGGCGCTGATGGTGAGCAGTTCTTC.

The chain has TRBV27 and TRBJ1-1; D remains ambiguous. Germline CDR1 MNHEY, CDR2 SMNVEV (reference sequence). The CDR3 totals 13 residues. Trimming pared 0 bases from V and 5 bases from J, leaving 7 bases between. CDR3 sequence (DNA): TGTGCCAGCAGTTTATCGACGTATACTGAAGCTTTCTTT. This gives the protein CASSLSTYTEAFF.

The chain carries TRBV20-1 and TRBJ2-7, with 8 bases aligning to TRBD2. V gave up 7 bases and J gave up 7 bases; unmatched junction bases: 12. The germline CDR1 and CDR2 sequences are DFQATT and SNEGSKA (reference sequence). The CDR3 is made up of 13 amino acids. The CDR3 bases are TGCAGTGTTTCGGGACTTACGGGGGGGGAGCAGTACTTC. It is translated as CSVSGLTGGEQYF.

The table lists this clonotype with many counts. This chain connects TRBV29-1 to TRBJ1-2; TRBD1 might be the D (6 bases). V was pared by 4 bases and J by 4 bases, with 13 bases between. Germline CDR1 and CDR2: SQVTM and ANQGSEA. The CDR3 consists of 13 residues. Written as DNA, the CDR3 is TGCAGCGTTGGCGGGGGGGCGGGCTATGGCTACACCTTC. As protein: CSVGGGAGYGYTF.

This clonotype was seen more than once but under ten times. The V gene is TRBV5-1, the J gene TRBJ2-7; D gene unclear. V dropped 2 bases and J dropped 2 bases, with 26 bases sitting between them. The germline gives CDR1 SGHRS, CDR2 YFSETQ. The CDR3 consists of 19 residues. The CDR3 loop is CASSLRVAGQRRQTYEQYF. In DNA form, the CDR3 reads TGCGCCAGCAGCTTAAGGGTAGCAGGCCAACGCAGACAAACCTACGAGCAGTACTTC. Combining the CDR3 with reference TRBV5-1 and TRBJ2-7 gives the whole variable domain KAGVTQTPRYLIKTRGQQVTLSCSPISGHRSVSWYQQTPGQGLQFLFEYFSETQRNKGNFPGRFSGRQFSNSRSEMNVSTLELGDSALYLCASSLRVAGQRRQTYEQYFGPGTRLTVT.

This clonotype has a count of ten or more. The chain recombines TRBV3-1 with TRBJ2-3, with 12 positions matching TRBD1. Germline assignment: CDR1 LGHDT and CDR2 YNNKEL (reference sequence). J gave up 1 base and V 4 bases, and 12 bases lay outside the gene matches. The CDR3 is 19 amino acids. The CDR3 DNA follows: TGTGCCAGCAGCCCGGGGACAGGGGGCGCCTGGGGTGGCACAGATACGCAGTATTTT. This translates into CASSPGTGGAWGGTDTQYF.

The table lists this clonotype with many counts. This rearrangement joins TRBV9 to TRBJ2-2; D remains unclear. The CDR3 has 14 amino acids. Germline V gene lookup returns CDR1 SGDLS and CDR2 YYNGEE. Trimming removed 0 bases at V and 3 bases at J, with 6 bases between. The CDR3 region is CASSVAAYTGELFF. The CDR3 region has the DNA TGTGCCAGCAGCGTAGCAGCTTACACCGGGGAGCTGTTTTTT.

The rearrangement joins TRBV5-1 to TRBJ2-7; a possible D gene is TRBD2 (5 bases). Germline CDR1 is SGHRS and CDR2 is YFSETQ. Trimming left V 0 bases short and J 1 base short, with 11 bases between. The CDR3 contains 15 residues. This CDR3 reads CASSLEGSGSYEQYF. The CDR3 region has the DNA TGCGCCAGCAGCTTGGAGGGATCGGGATCCTACGAGCAGTACTTC.

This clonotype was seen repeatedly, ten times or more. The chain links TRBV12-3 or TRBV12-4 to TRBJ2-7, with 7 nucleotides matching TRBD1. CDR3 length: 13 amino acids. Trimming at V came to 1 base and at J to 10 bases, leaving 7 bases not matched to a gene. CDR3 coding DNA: TGTGCCAGCAGTTTAGGTGGGGCAGGGGGACAGTACTTC. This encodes CASSLGGAGGQYF.

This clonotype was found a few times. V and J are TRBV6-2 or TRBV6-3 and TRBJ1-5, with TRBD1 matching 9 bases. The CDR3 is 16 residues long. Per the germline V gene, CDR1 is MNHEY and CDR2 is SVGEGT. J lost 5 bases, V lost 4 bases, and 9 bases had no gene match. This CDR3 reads CASSFSYGTGHQPQHF. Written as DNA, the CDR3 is TGTGCCAGCAGTTTTTCCTACGGGACAGGGCATCAGCCCCAGCATTTT.

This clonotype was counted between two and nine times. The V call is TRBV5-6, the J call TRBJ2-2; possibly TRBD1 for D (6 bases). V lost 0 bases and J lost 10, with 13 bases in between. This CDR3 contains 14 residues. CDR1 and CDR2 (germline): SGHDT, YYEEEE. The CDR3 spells CASSLGQVPPELFF. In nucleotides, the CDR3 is TGTGCCAGCAGCTTGGGACAGGTTCCTCCGGAGCTGTTTTTT.

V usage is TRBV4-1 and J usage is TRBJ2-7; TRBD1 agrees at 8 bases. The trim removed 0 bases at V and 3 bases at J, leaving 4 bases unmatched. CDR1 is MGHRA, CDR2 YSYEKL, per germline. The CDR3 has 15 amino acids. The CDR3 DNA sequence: TGCGCCAGCAGCCAAGAAGAGGACAGGGACTACGAGCAGTACTTC. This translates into CASSQEEDRDYEQYF.

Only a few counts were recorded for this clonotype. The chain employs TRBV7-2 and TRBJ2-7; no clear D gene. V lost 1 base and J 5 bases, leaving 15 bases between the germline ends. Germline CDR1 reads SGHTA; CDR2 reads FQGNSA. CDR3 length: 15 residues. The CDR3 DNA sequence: TGTGCCAGCAGCTTAGAGCCCGGCCGGGTCCACGAGCAGTACTTC. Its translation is CASSLEPGRVHEQYF.

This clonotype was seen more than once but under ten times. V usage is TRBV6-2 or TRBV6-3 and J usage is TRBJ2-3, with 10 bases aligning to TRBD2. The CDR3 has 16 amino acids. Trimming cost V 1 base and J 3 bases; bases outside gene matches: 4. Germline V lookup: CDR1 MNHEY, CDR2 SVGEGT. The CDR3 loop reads CASSYLAGLATDTQYF. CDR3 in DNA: TGTGCCAGCAGTTACTTGGCGGGACTAGCGACAGATACGCAGTATTTT.

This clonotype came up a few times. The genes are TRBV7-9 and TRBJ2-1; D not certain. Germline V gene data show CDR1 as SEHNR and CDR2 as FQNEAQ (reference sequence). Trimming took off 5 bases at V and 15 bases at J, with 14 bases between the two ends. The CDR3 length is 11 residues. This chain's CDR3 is CASSLTAAGFF. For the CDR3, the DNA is TGTGCCAGCAGCCTGACCGCCGCAGGGTTCTTC.

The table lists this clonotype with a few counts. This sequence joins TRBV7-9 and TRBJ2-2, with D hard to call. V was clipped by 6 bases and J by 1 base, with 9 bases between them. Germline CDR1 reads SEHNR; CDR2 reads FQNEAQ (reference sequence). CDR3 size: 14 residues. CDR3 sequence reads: CASRPDRNTGELFF. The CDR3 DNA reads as TGTGCCAGCAGACCTGACCGGAACACCGGGGAGCTGTTTTTT.

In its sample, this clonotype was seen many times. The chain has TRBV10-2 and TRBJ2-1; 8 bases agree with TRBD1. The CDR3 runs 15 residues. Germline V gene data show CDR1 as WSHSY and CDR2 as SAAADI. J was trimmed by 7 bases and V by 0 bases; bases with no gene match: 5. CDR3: CASSESQGARNEQFF. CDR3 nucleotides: TGCGCCAGCAGTGAGTCCCAGGGGGCCAGGAATGAGCAGTTCTTC.